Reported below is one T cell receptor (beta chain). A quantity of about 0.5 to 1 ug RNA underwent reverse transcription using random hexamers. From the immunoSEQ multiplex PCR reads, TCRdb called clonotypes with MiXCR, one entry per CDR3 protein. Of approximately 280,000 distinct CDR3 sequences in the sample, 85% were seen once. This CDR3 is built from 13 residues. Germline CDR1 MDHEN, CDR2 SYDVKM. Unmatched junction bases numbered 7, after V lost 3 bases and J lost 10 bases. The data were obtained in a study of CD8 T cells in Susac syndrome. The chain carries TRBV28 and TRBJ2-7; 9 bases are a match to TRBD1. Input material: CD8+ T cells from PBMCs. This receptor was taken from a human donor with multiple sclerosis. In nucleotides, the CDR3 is TGTGCCAGCAGTTTGAGACAGGGGGTTTCCCAGTACTTC. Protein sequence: CASSLRQGVSQYF.